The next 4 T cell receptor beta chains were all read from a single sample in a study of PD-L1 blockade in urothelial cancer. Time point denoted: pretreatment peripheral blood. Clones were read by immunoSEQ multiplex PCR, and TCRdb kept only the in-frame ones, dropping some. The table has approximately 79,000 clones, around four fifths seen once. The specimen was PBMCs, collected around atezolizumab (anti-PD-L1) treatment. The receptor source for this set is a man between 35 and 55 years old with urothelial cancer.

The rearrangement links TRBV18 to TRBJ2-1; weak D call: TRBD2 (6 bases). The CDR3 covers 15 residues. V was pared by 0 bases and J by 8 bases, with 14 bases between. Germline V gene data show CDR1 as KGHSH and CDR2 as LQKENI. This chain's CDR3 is CASSPPGGSGDEQFF. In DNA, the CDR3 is TGTGCCAGCTCACCACCTGGGGGGAGCGGCGATGAGCAGTTCTTC.

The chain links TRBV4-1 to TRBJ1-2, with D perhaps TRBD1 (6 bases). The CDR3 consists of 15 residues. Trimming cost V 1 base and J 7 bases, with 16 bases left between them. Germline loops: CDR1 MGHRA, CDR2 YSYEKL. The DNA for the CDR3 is TGCGCCAGCAGCCAAGCCCCGGGGGGCCCGGGTGGCTACACCTTC. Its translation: CASSQAPGGPGGYTF.

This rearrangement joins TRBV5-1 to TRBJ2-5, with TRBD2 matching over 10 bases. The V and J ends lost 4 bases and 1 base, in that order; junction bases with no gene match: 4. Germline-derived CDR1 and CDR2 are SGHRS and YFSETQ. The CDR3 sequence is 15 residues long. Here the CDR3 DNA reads TGCGCCAGCAGCCCAGGACTAGCGGCCCAAGAGACCCAGTACTTC. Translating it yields CASSPGLAAQETQYF.

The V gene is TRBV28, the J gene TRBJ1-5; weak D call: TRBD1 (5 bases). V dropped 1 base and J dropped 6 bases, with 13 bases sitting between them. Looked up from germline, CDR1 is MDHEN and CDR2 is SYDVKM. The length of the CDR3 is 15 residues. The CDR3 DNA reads TGTGCCAGCAGTTTATTGGGGCAGGGAGGTCAGCCCCAGCATTTT. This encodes CASSLLGQGGQPQHF.